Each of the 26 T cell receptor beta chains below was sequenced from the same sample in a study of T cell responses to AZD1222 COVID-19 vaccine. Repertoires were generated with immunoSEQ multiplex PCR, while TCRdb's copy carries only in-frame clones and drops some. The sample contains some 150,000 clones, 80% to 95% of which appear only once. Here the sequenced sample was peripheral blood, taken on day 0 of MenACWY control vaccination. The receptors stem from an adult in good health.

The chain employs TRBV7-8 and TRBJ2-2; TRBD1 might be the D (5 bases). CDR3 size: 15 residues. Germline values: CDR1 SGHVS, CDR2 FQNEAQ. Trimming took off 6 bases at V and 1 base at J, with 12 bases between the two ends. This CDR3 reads CASREFTGNTGELFF. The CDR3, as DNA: TGTGCCAGCAGGGAGTTTACAGGGAACACCGGGGAGCTGTTTTTT.

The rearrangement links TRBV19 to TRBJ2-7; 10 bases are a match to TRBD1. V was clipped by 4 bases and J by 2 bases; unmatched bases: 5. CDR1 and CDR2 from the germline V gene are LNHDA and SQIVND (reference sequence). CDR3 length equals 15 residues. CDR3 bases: TGTGCCAGTAGTACTCGGACAGGGGGACCCTACGAGCAGTACTTC. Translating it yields CASSTRTGGPYEQYF.

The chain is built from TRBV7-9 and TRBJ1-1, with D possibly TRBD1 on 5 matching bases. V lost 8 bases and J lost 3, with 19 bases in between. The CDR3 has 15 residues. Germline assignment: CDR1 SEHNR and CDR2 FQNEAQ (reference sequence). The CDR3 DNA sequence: TGTGCCAGCCGGGCGAACCGGGACTTAGACACTGAAGCTTTCTTT. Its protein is CASRANRDLDTEAFF.

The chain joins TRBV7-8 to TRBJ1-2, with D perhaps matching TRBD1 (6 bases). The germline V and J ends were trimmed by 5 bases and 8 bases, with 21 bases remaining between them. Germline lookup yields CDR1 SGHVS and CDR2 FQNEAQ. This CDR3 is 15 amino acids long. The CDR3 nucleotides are TGTGCCAGCAGCCCCGGCGGCAGGGGTGGATCAGGCTACACCTTC. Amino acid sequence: CASSPGGRGGSGYTF. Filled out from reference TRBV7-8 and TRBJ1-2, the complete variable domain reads GAGVSQSPRYKVAKRGQDVALRCDPISGHVSLFWYQQALGQGPEFLTYFQNEAQLDKSGLPSDRFFAERPEGSVSTLKIQRTQQEDSAVYLCASSPGGRGGSGYTFGSGTRLTVV.

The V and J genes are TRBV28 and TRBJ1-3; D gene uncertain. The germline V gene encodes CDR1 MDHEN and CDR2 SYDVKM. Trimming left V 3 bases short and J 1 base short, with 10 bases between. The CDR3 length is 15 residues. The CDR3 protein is CASSFPLGSGNTIYF. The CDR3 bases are TGTGCCAGCAGTTTTCCTCTGGGGTCTGGAAACACCATATATTTT.

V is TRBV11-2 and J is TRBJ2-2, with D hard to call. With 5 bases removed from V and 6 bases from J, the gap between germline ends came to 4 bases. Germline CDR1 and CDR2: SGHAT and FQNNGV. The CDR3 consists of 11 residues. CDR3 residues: CASSGSGELFF. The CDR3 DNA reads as TGTGCCAGCAGCGGTTCCGGGGAGCTGTTTTTT.

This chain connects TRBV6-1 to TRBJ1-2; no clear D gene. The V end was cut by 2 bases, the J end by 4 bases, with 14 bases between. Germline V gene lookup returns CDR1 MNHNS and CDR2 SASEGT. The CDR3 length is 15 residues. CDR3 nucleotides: TGTGCCAGCAGTGAAAGTTCTACGACCATCTATGGCTACACCTTC. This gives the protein CASSESSTTIYGYTF.

CDR3 DNA sequence: TGTGCCAGCAGTTTGGGTGCCTACGAGCAGTACTTC. As protein: CASSLGAYEQYF. This chain uses TRBV28 with TRBJ2-7, with D uncertain. Germline CDR1 and CDR2: MDHEN and SYDVKM. This CDR3 comprises 12 residues. V was clipped by 3 bases and J by 2 bases, with 5 bases between them.

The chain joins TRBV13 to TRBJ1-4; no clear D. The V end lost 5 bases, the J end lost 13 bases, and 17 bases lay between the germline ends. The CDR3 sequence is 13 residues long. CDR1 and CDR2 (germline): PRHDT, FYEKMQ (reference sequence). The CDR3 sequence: CASSQRGSPLLFF. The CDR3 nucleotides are TGTGCCAGCAGCCAGCGAGGCAGCCCTTTACTGTTTTTT. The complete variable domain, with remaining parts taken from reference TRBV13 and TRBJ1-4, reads AAGVIQSPRHLIKEKRETATLKCYPIPRHDTVYWYQQGPGQDPQFLISFYEKMQSDKGSIPDRFSAQQFSDYHSELNMSSLELGDSALYFCASSQRGSPLLFFGSGTQLSVL.

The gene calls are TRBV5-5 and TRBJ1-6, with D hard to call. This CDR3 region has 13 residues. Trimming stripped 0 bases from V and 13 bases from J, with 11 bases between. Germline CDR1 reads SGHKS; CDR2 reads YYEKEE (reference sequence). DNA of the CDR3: TGTGCCAGCAGCTTGGGGACCACCAACCCCCTCCACTTT. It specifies CASSLGTTNPLHF.

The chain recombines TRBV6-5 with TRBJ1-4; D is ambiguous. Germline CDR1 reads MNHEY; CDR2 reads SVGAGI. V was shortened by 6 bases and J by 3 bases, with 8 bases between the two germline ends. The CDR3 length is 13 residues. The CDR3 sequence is CASRRAANEKLFF. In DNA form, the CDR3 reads TGTGCCAGCAGGCGGGCGGCTAATGAAAAACTGTTTTTT.

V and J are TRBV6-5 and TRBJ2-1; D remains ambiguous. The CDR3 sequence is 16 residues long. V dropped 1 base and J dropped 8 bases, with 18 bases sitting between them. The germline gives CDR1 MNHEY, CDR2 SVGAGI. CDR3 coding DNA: TGTGCCAGCAGTTACTTTGGCTCTCCCAGGCCATATGAGCAGTTCTTC. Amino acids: CASSYFGSPRPYEQFF.

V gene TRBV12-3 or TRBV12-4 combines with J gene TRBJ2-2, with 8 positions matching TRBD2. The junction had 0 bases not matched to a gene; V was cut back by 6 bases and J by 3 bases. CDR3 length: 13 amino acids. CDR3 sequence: CASRRGDTGELFF. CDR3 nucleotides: TGTGCCAGCAGGCGGGGGGACACCGGGGAGCTGTTTTTT.

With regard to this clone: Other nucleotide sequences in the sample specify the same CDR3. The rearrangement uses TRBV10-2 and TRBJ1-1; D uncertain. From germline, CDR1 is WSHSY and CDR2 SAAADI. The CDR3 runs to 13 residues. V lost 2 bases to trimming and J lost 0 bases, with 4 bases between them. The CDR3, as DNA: TGCGCCAGCAGTGAGACCGTGAACACTGAAGCTTTCTTT. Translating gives CASSETVNTEAFF.

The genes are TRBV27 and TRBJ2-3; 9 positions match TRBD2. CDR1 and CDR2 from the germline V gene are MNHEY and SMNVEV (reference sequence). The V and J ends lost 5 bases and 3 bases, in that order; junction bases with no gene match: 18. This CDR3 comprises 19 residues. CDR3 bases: TGTGCCAGCAGTCCCGCCCTACGGCTCAGCGCGGGAGGGACAGATACGCAGTATTTT. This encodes CASSPALRLSAGGTDTQYF.

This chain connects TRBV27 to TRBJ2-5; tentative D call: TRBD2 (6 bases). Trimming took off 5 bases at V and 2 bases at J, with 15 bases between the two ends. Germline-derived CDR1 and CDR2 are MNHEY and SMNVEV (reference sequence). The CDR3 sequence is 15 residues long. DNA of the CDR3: TGTGCCAGCAGTCCGGCGGGACTCTCTCAAGAGACCCAGTACTTC. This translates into CASSPAGLSQETQYF.

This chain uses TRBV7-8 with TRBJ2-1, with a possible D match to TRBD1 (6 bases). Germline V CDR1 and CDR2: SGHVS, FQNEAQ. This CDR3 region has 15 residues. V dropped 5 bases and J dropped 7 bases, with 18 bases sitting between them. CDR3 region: CASSPTWAGVNEQFF. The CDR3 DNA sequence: TGTGCCAGCAGCCCAACATGGGCAGGGGTAAATGAGCAGTTCTTC.

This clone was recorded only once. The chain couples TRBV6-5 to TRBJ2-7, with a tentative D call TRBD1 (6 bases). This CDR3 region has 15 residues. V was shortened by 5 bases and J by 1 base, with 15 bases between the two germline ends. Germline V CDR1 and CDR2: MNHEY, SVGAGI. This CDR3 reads CASSTGTTNSYEQYF. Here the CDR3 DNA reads TGTGCCAGCAGTACCGGGACAACCAATTCCTACGAGCAGTACTTC.

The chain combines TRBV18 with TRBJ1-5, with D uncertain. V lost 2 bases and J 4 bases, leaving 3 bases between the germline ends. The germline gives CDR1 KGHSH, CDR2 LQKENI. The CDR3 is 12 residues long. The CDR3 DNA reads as TGTGCCAGCTCACCAGTTAATCAGCCCCAGCATTTT. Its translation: CASSPVNQPQHF. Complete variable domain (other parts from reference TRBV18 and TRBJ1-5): NAGVMQNPRHLVRRRGQEARLRCSPMKGHSHVYWYRQLPEEGLKFMVYLQKENIIDESGMPKERFSAEFPKEGPSILRIQQVVRGDSAAYFCASSPVNQPQHFGDGTRLSIL.

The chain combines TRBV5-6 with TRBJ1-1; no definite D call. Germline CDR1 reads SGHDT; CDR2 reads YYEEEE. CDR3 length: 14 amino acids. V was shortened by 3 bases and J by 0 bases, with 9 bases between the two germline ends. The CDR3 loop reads CASSSAGVNTEAFF. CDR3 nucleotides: TGTGCCAGCAGCTCGGCCGGGGTGAACACTGAAGCTTTCTTT.

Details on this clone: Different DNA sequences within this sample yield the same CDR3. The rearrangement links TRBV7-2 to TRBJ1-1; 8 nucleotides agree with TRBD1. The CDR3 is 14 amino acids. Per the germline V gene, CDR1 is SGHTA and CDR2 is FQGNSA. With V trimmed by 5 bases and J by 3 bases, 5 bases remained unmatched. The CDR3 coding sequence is TGTGCCAGCAGCCTTACAGGGGGTTACACTGAAGCTTTCTTT. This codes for CASSLTGGYTEAFF.

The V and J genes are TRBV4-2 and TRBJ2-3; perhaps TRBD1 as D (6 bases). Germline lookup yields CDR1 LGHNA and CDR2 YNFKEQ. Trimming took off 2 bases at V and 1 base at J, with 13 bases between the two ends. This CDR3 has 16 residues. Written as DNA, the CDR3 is TGTGCCAGCAGCCAACAACCGGGACAAGGCACAGATACGCAGTATTTT. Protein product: CASSQQPGQGTDTQYF.

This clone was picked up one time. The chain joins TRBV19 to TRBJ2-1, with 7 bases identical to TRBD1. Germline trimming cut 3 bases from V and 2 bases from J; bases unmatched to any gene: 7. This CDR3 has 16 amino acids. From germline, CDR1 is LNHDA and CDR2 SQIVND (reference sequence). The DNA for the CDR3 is TGTGCCAGTAGTATCGGGCAGGGGGTCCCCTACAATGAGCAGTTCTTC. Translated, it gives CASSIGQGVPYNEQFF.

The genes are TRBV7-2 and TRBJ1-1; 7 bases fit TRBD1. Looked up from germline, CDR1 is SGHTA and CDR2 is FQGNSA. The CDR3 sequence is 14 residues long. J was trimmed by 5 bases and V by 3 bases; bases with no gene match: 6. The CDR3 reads CASSFKTGVTEAFF. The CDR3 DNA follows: TGTGCCAGCAGCTTCAAAACAGGGGTTACTGAAGCTTTCTTT.

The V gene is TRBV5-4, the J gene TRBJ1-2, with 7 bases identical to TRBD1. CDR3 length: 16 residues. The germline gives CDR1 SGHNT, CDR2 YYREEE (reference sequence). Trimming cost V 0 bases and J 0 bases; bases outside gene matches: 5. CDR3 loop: CASSLGWTGTNYGYTF. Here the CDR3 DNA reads TGTGCCAGCAGCTTGGGGTGGACAGGTACTAACTATGGCTACACCTTC.

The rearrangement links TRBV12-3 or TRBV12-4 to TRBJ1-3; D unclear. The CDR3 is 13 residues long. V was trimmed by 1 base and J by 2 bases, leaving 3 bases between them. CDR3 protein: CASSLVAGNTIYF. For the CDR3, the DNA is TGTGCCAGCAGTTTAGTGGCTGGAAACACCATATATTTT.